This T cell receptor (beta chain) emerged from a study of blood T cell repertoires in COVID-19. Original methodology: Researchers report that nucleated cell counts were estimated from reference gene primer amplification. Libraries were prepared by immunoSEQ multiplex PCR; TCRdb keeps only in-frame clonotypes and omits some of them. That table furnishes V, J and clone size, whereas the DNA furnished D and trimming. The data contain tens of thousands of clones, around 81% of them singletons. Trimming stripped 1 base from V and 5 bases from J, with 8 bases between. Germline CDR1 is LGHDT and CDR2 is YNNKEL (reference sequence). The CDR3 length is 13 residues.

This clonotype was obtained from a woman aged 70-85 years with acute or convalescent COVID-19. This chain connects TRBV3-1 (or the pseudogene TRBV3-2) to TRBJ2-5; D remains ambiguous. The sequencing input was peripheral blood. This CDR3 reads CASSQVRLETQYF. For the CDR3, the DNA is TGTGCCAGCAGCCAAGTCCGTCTGGAGACCCAGTACTTC.